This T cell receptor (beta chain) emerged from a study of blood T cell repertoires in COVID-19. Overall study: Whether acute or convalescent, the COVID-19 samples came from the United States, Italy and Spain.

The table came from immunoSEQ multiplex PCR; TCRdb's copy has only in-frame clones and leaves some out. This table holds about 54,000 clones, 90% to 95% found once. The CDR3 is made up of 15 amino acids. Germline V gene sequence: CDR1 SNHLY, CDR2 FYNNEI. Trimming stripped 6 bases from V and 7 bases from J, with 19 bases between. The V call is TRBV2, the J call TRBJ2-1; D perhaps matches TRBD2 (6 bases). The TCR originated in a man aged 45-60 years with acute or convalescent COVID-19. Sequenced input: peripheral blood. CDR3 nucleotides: TGTGCCAGCAGGACGGTTTGGGCGGGGACTAATGAGCAGTTCTTC. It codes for CASRTVWAGTNEQFF.